Here is one T cell receptor beta chain with its context. The antigen remains undetermined. This record belongs to a study of T cell responses to AZD1222 COVID-19 vaccine. The data were produced by immunoSEQ multiplex PCR, yet TCRdb's version contains in-frame clones alone and is incomplete. Found here are about 120,000 clones, about 83% of them singletons; the top ten hold around 10%. Study observations and caveats: After two AZD1222 doses, spike-specific TCR breadth and depth rose versus day 0. The donor cohort was predominantly white British with a female majority, and clonal diversity may have been underestimated. With dominance at 160-218 and 743-854, vaccine-associated CD4 TCRs spanned spike.

This CDR3 is 15 amino acids long. In germline, CDR1 is KGHSH, CDR2 LQKENI. Trimming stripped 0 bases from V and 1 base from J, with 6 bases between. The origin of this receptor is an adult in good health. The J gene is TRBJ2-2, the V gene TRBV18, with D possibly matching TRBD2 (6 bases). Specimen: peripheral blood, collected on day 0 of AZD1222 vaccination. CDR3 region: CASSPPSGNTGELFF. CDR3 in DNA: TGTGCCAGCTCACCACCTAGCGGGAACACCGGGGAGCTGTTTTTT.